Below, 2 T cell receptor beta chains from the same sample are listed, as sequenced in a study of siplizumab effects on memory and regulatory T cells. The protocol was immunoSEQ multiplex PCR, while the TCRdb copy is restricted to in-frame clones and leaves out a portion. The sample lists 50,000 to 55,000 clones; under 98% were seen once. Input material: naive CD4+ T cells sorted from blood. The receptor set was obtained from a human donor in good health.

CDR3 coding DNA: TGCGCCAGCAGTGGGGAGTTTGCGGGGCGATTCTACGAGCAGTACTTC. Residues: CASSGEFAGRFYEQYF. This chain uses TRBV10-1 with TRBJ2-5; a weak D match, TRBD2 (6 bases). The better agreement between TRBJ2-7 and the DNA end casts doubt on the J call. Germline V CDR1 and CDR2: WNHNN, SYGVQD (reference sequence). The CDR3 is made up of 16 amino acids.

The chain carries TRBV5-5 and TRBJ2-1; 11 nucleotides align to TRBD2. The CDR3 contains 16 residues. Germline lookup yields CDR1 SGHKS and CDR2 YYEKEE (reference sequence). Unmatched junction bases numbered 8, after V lost 3 bases and J lost 6 bases. The CDR3 loop reads CASSSQTSGIINEQFF. As DNA, the CDR3 is TGTGCCAGCAGCTCCCAGACTAGCGGGATAATCAATGAGCAGTTCTTC.